This T cell receptor beta chain was recorded in a study of cytomegalovirus exposure and HLA in healthy donors. This clone was observed a handful of times. The antigen is undetermined. Study-level points and caveats: Association with HLA alleles at 0.05 false discovery rate was found for around 17,000 TCR beta sequences in a later analysis.

Both 60 Vbeta primers and 13 Jbeta primers went into the PCR. Source study methods: Some 80 million unique TCR beta chains, about 12 million shared, were counted in a later analysis. The method was immunoSEQ multiplex PCR; TCRdb's version includes in-frame clones alone and lacks a portion of them. V, J and clone size derive from that table, while D and trimming were established from the DNA sequence. The table shows around 93,000 clones, with nearly 80% occurring only once. V lost 2 bases to trimming and J lost 0 bases, with 14 bases between them. CDR3 length: 16 residues. Germline loops: CDR1 SGHRS, CDR2 YFSETQ.

The chain recombines TRBV5-1 with TRBJ1-1; D perhaps matches TRBD1 (5 bases). This TCR was recovered from a woman in her forties in good health and CMV-seronegative. Sequencing was done on a sample of PBMCs. CDR3 nucleotides: TGCGCCAGCAGCTTTGAGCCGGGACTGATGAACACTGAAGCTTTCTTT. Encoded protein: CASSFEPGLMNTEAFF. Filled out from reference TRBV5-1 and TRBJ1-1, the complete variable domain reads KAGVTQTPRYLIKTRGQQVTLSCSPISGHRSVSWYQQTPGQGLQFLFEYFSETQRNKGNFPGRFSGRQFSNSRSEMNVSTLELGDSALYLCASSFEPGLMNTEAFFGQGTRLTVV.